This T cell receptor (beta chain) was sequenced in a study of tumor-infiltrating lymphocytes in primary liver carcinoma. In the study overall: Read depth, roughly 3.5 to 7.5 million productive TCRbeta reads, did not differ significantly between tissues. General study results and limits: Against blood, tumors held a significantly higher top-250-clone fraction (p = 0.039).

V lost 3 bases to trimming and J lost 0 bases, with 15 bases between them. CDR1 and CDR2 (germline): KGHSH, LQKENI. The CDR3 has 18 amino acids. This clonotype was detected ten times or more. Antigen unknown. Unsorted bulk tissue of roughly 18-32 mg yielded co-extracted RNA and DNA. Enrolled patients were chronically infected with HBV and treatment-naive. TCR beta cDNA was prepared out of around 460 ng total RNA by means of a constant-region primer. Three nested multiplex PCR rounds, a slightly modified ARM-PCR method, built the TCR beta libraries. For roughly 10 cycles apiece, the opening two PCR rounds ran with TRBV1-TRBV30 forward primers and a C-beta reverse primer. TCRdb ran MiXCR on the multiplex PCR reads and lists one entry per CDR3 protein. The sample includes 80,000 to 100,000 distinct CDR3 sequences, 55% to 75% of them seen just once.

This TCR was recovered from a man aged 35-49 years with primary liver carcinoma and hepatitis B virus infection. J is TRBJ2-6 and V is TRBV18, with D unresolved. Material for sequencing was tumor-adjacent normal liver tissue. CDR3 DNA sequence: TGTGCCAGCTCACCGACACACCAGGCCTACTCTGGGGCCAACGTCCTGACTTTC. Protein sequence: CASSPTHQAYSGANVLTF.